This T cell receptor (beta chain) was profiled in a study of blood T cells in healthy people across ages. CDR1 LGHNA and CDR2 YSLEER come from the germline V gene. Trimming pared 1 base from V and 3 bases from J, leaving 16 bases between. This CDR3 is built from 17 residues. Then a second PCR, running roughly 7 to 11 cycles, was carried out with a sample-barcoded 5' primer and a J-beta primer mix. Each cDNA molecule was tagged by a template-switch adaptor that had 12 random nucleotides. A single record per CDR3 protein comes from TCRdb applying MiXCR to the 5' RACE reads. Found here are approximately 800,000 distinct CDR3 sequences, roughly 46% of them singletons; the top ten hold 15% to 20%.

Sequences were obtained from blood. The rearrangement uses TRBV4-3 and TRBJ2-1; possibly TRBD1 for D (6 bases). This receptor was taken from an older man in good health. The CDR3 DNA follows: TGCGCCAGCAGCCAAGCGCCCCCGGGACAACACTACAATGAGCAGTTCTTC. This codes for CASSQAPPGQHYNEQFF.